This T cell receptor (beta chain) was captured in a study of identical twins. The CDR3 has 12 amino acids. V dropped 6 bases and J dropped 7 bases, with 10 bases sitting between them. Each CDR3 protein is one row after TCRdb ran MiXCR on the 5' RACE reads. The table lists 350,000 to 600,000 distinct CDR3 sequences, approximately 15% of them singletons. These data were also filed under a second study, of yellow fever vaccine responses in identical twins.

This chain links TRBV12-3 or TRBV12-4 with TRBJ1-5, with D unresolved. This receptor was identified in a woman aged 18-29 years in good health. The sequenced material came from CD4+ T cells sorted from blood. The CDR3 DNA follows: TGTGCCAGCAGCCGCCGCACACAGCCCCAGCATTTT. This codes for CASSRRTQPQHF.